A single sample is the source of the 17 T cell receptor beta chains below, sequenced in a study of blood T cell repertoires in COVID-19. Data came from immunoSEQ multiplex PCR; TCRdb stores just in-frame clones and leaves some out. The sample contains 9,500 to 15,000 clones, approximately 74% of which appear only once. Sequencing was carried out using peripheral blood. The receptor set was obtained from a man aged 55 to 70 with COVID-19, enrolled during active disease.

V is TRBV5-1 and J is TRBJ2-5; 7 nucleotides line up with TRBD2. The CDR3 is 14 amino acids. V gave up 5 bases and J gave up 2 bases; unmatched junction bases: 6. The germline V gene has CDR1 SGHRS and CDR2 YFSETQ. The CDR3 nucleotides are TGCGCCAGCAGGCAGGGACTACAACAAGAGACCCAGTACTTC. It translates to CASRQGLQQETQYF.

The genes are TRBV11-2 and TRBJ1-5; 8 nucleotides align to TRBD1. CDR1 and CDR2 (germline): SGHAT, FQNNGV. The CDR3 consists of 15 residues. V was clipped by 4 bases and J by 3 bases; unmatched bases: 5. The CDR3: CASSSRTGNNQPQHF. The CDR3 DNA is TGTGCCAGCAGCTCACGGACAGGGAACAATCAGCCCCAGCATTTT.

This clone was recorded a few times. The CDR3 DNA sequence: TGTGCCAGCAGCCCCCGGCGGACAGGGGTCGATGAGCAGTTCTTC. Amino acids: CASSPRRTGVDEQFF. The chain has TRBV7-2 and TRBJ2-1, with 9 bases fitting TRBD1. This CDR3 is 15 amino acids long. The germline V gene has CDR1 SGHTA and CDR2 FQGNSA. V trimming: 5 bases; J trimming: 8 bases; junction bases outside the gene matches: 10. Variable domain in full (rest from reference TRBV7-2 and TRBJ2-1): GAGVSQSPSNKVTEKGKDVELRCDPISGHTALYWYRQSLGQGLEFLIYFQGNSAPDKSGLPSDRFSAERTGGSVSTLTIQRTQQEDSAVYLCASSPRRTGVDEQFFGPGTRLTVL.

The chain joins TRBV19 to TRBJ2-1, with D perhaps matching TRBD2 (5 bases). V was cut by 5 bases and J by 6 bases, with 20 bases left in between. The CDR3 loop spans 16 amino acids. Germline values: CDR1 LNHDA, CDR2 SQIVND (reference sequence). CDR3 DNA sequence: TGTGCCAGTAGTCCCCAAGGACGGGGAGATATCAATGAGCAGTTCTTC. Amino acid sequence: CASSPQGRGDINEQFF. Filled out from reference TRBV19 and TRBJ2-1, the complete variable domain reads DGGITQSPKYLFRKEGQNVTLSCEQNLNHDAMYWYRQDPGQGLRLIYYSQIVNDFQKGDIAEGYSVSREKKESFPLTVTSAQKNPTAFYLCASSPQGRGDINEQFFGPGTRLTVL.

The gene calls are TRBV6-2 or TRBV6-3 and TRBJ1-1; 8 nucleotides align to TRBD1. J was trimmed by 4 bases and V by 2 bases; bases with no gene match: 0. Germline CDR1 reads MNHEY; CDR2 reads SVGEGT. The CDR3 is made up of 13 amino acids. The CDR3 bases are TGTGCCAGCAGTTACGGGACAGGCACTGAAGCTTTCTTT. Translated, it gives CASSYGTGTEAFF.

The rearrangement links TRBV9 to TRBJ2-1, with TRBD2 identical over 11 bases. Trimming cost V 3 bases and J 6 bases; bases outside gene matches: 5. CDR1 is SGDLS, CDR2 YYNGEE, per germline. This CDR3 has 15 amino acids. The CDR3 here is CASSEGLADSNEQFF. The CDR3 bases are TGTGCCAGCAGCGAGGGACTAGCGGACTCCAATGAGCAGTTCTTC. Complete variable domain (other parts from reference TRBV9 and TRBJ2-1): DSGVTQTPKHLITATGQRVTLRCSPRSGDLSVYWYQQSLDQGLQFLIQYYNGEERAKGNILERFSAQQFPDLHSELNLSSLELGDSALYFCASSEGLADSNEQFFGPGTRLTVL.

The gene calls are TRBV3-1 (or the pseudogene TRBV3-2) and TRBJ1-2, with D maybe TRBD1 (5 bases). The germline CDR1 and CDR2 sequences are LGHDT and YNNKEL (reference sequence). CDR3 size: 13 residues. V gave up 8 bases and J gave up 4 bases, with 14 bases separating them. The CDR3 coding sequence is TGTGCCAGCGCCTTGGGGGGAACCTATGGCTACACCTTC. This codes for CASALGGTYGYTF.

The chain links TRBV5-1 to TRBJ2-1, with 9 positions matching TRBD2. The CDR3 is 15 amino acids. The germline V gene encodes CDR1 SGHRS and CDR2 YFSETQ. V shed 1 base and J 8 bases; nucleotides not matched to a gene: 7. The CDR3 protein is CASSLNSGSIHEQFF. DNA of the CDR3: TGCGCCAGCAGCTTGAATAGCGGGAGCATCCATGAGCAGTTCTTC.

The chain uses TRBV11-2 and TRBJ2-7; possible D gene TRBD1, 6 bases. The CDR3 is made up of 15 amino acids. The V end lost 2 bases, the J end lost 5 bases, and 16 bases lay between the germline ends. CDR1 is SGHAT and CDR2 is FQNNGV in the germline V gene. The CDR3 DNA reads TGTGCCAGCAGCTTATACCCAGGGGTGATCGACGAGCAGTACGTC. This gives the protein CASSLYPGVIDEQYV.

This sequence joins TRBV19 and TRBJ1-2; perhaps TRBD1 as D (6 bases). V was pared by 6 bases and J by 4 bases, with 15 bases between. CDR1 is LNHDA, CDR2 SQIVND, per germline (reference sequence). This CDR3 spans 14 amino acids. The CDR3, as DNA: TGTGCCAGTAGGCCGGGGGCGGGGGCCTATGGCTACACCTTC. Translation: CASRPGAGAYGYTF.

The chain has TRBV25-1 and TRBJ1-6, with TRBD1 matching over 7 bases. Unmatched junction bases numbered 9, after V lost 4 bases and J lost 9 bases. CDR1 and CDR2 from the germline V gene are MGHDK and SYGVNS. The CDR3 is made up of 15 amino acids. For the CDR3, the DNA is TGTGCCAGCAGTGTCTGGGACAGAGTGGGTTCACCCCTCCACTTT. Residues: CASSVWDRVGSPLHF.

The rearrangement uses TRBV29-1 and TRBJ1-1; perhaps TRBD1 as D (6 bases). The V end was cut by 7 bases, the J end by 3 bases, with 15 bases between. Germline-derived CDR1 and CDR2 are SQVTM and ANQGSEA. The CDR3 is 13 amino acids. The CDR3 reads CSAAGGRDTEAFF. CDR3 sequence (DNA): TGCAGCGCGGCGGGGGGGCGAGACACTGAAGCTTTCTTT. The whole variable domain, remainder taken from reference TRBV29-1 and TRBJ1-1, is SAVISQKPSRDICQRGTSLTIQCQVDSQVTMMFWYRQQPGQSLTLIATANQGSEATYESGFVIDKFPISRPNLTFSTLTVSNMSPEDSSIYLCSAAGGRDTEAFFGQGTRLTVV.

This clone showed up just a few times. The V gene is TRBV21-1, the J gene TRBJ1-2. TRBV21-1 is given as a pseudogene. The CDR3 totals 15 residues. The CDR3, as DNA: TGTGCCAGCAGCAAATGGGGGGACGGTTACTATGGCTACACCTTC. It specifies CASSKWGDGYYGYTF.

This clone was observed once. The V call is TRBV5-1, the J call TRBJ1-6, with D possibly being TRBD1 (5 bases). Trimming shortened V by 9 bases and J by 6 bases, and 13 bases separated the two germline ends. This CDR3 is 13 amino acids long. The germline V gene has CDR1 SGHRS and CDR2 YFSETQ. The CDR3 here is CATNDGGNSPLHF. The CDR3 coding sequence is TGCGCCACCAACGACGGGGGTAATTCACCCCTCCACTTT.

The chain is built from TRBV19 and TRBJ1-2, with 12 bases matching TRBD1. The V and J ends lost 4 bases and 4 bases, in that order; junction bases with no gene match: 7. CDR3 length: 16 amino acids. Germline CDR1 is LNHDA and CDR2 is SQIVND (reference sequence). CDR3 sequence: CASSKQGQGAGYGYTF. DNA of the CDR3: TGTGCCAGTAGTAAACAGGGACAGGGGGCAGGCTATGGCTACACCTTC.

By its share, this clone is medium-sized. This chain links TRBV29-1 with TRBJ1-1, with unresolved D. The V and J ends lost 4 bases and 6 bases respectively, with 18 bases between them. This CDR3 comprises 14 residues. CDR1 is SQVTM, CDR2 ANQGSEA, per germline. The CDR3 DNA sequence: TGCAGCGTTGTTGCCTCAATTTGGGAGCCTGAAGCTTTCTTT. This codes for CSVVASIWEPEAFF.

This clone was counted a few times. V gene TRBV6-5 combines with J gene TRBJ2-2; TRBD1 matches at 9 bases. The V gene's germline CDR1 is MNHEY and CDR2 SVGAGI. The length of the CDR3 is 14 residues. The junction had 0 bases not matched to a gene; V was cut back by 4 bases and J by 3 bases. The CDR3 here is CASSWTGDTGELFF. The CDR3 bases are TGTGCCAGCAGTTGGACAGGGGACACCGGGGAGCTGTTTTTT.